Listed below are T cell receptor beta chains from one sample, sequenced in a study of CD8 T cells in ankylosing spondylitis. TCRdb re-called the 5' RACE reads through MiXCR, storing one row per CDR3 protein. Of 400,000 to 450,000 distinct CDR3 sequences listed, about 15% were seen once; the top ten hold under 1.2%. The specimen was blood, either unsorted or a sorted T cell fraction (not recorded which). These receptors were obtained from a male donor with ankylosing spondylitis. Each CDR3 is given with its conserved first and last residue. A D gene is named only where the DNA matches it firmly. Clone size is shown for a subset of rows, as once, few, many or a class of expanded clone.

clone size: few; J gene: TRBJ2-7; D gene: TRBD2; V gene: TRBV20-1; CDR3 DNA: TGCAGTGGCCGGACTAGCGGGAGGGGTTCCTACGAGCAGTACTTC; CDR3 protein: CSGRTSGRGSYEQYF
clone size: .; J gene: TRBJ1-2; D gene: .; V gene: TRBV7-2; CDR3 DNA: TGTGCCAGCAGCCTCCGGGATCCAAACTATGGCTACACCTTC; CDR3 protein: CASSLRDPNYGYTF
clone size: .; J gene: TRBJ1-5; D gene: .; V gene: TRBV6-2/TRBV6-3; CDR3 DNA: TGTGCCAGCAGTAAACAGGGTGGCAATCAGCCCCAGCATTTT; CDR3 protein: CASSKQGGNQPQHF
clone size: .; J gene: TRBJ1-1; D gene: .; V gene: TRBV5-8; CDR3 DNA: TGTGCCAGCAGCCTGACCGGGGGCCCAAACACTGAAGCTTACTTT; CDR3 protein: CASSLTGGPNTEAYF
clone size: .; J gene: TRBJ1-1; D gene: .; V gene: TRBV2; CDR3 DNA: TGTGCCAGCAGTGTCCCCCTGGGAAACACTCAAGCTTTCTTT; CDR3 protein: CASSVPLGNTQAFF
clone size: .; J gene: TRBJ1-6; D gene: TRBD1; V gene: TRBV6-1; CDR3 DNA: TGTGCCAGCAGTCGGACAGGGGGAACCTCACCCCTCCACTTT; CDR3 protein: CASSRTGGTSPLHF
clone size: .; J gene: TRBJ1-1; D gene: .; V gene: TRBV9; CDR3 DNA: TGTGCCAGCAGCGCCAGGGGTTTAGGCACTGAAGCTTTCTTT; CDR3 protein: CASSARGLGTEAFF
clone size: .; J gene: TRBJ1-4; D gene: .; V gene: TRBV3-1; CDR3 DNA: TGTGCCAGCAGCCCCTCTCCCCAGGCTAAACTGTTTTTT; CDR3 protein: CASSPSPQAKLFF
clone size: .; J gene: TRBJ1-2; D gene: .; V gene: TRBV3-1; CDR3 DNA: TGTGCCAGCAGCCAAGATCTCGCAGCCTTCTATGGCTACACCTTC; CDR3 protein: CASSQDLAAFYGYTF
clone size: few; J gene: TRBJ1-1; D gene: .; V gene: TRBV12-3/TRBV12-4; CDR3 DNA: TGTGCCAGCAGTCCCAGAGGAGTAGCTGAAGCTTTCTTT; CDR3 protein: CASSPRGVAEAFF
clone size: few; J gene: TRBJ1-6; D gene: .; V gene: TRBV27; CDR3 DNA: TGTGCCAGCACCCGTCGGGGATCATCTTATAATTCACCCCTCCACTTT; CDR3 protein: CASTRRGSSYNSPLHF
clone size: few; J gene: TRBJ2-1; D gene: .; V gene: TRBV5-1; CDR3 DNA: TGCGCCAGCAGCTTGGTGACGGGGAGCTCCTACAATGAGCAGTTCTTC; CDR3 protein: CASSLVTGSSYNEQFF
clone size: .; J gene: TRBJ1-5; D gene: TRBD1; V gene: TRBV28; CDR3 DNA: TGTGCCAGCAGAACGAGAACAGGGGCAGAGGGCAATCAGCCCCAGCATTTT; CDR3 protein: CASRTRTGAEGNQPQHF
clone size: few; J gene: TRBJ2-5; D gene: TRBD1; V gene: TRBV9; CDR3 DNA: TGTGCCAGCAGCGGGGGCGGGACAGGGGGATTGACGCTAGAGACCCAGTACTTC; CDR3 protein: CASSGGGTGGLTLETQYF
clone size: .; J gene: TRBJ2-7; D gene: .; V gene: TRBV2; CDR3 DNA: TGTGCCAGCACTAGGGGACCCAACCCGTCCTACGAGCAGTACTTC; CDR3 protein: CASTRGPNPSYEQYF
clone size: .; J gene: TRBJ1-4; D gene: .; V gene: TRBV7-9; CDR3 DNA: TGTGCCAGCATCACGACAGGAACTGAAAAACTGTTTTTT; CDR3 protein: CASITTGTEKLFF
clone size: .; J gene: TRBJ2-7; D gene: .; V gene: TRBV7-2; CDR3 DNA: TGTGCCAGCAGCTTAAGTGCTCAGTCTAGCTACGAGCAGTACTTC; CDR3 protein: CASSLSAQSSYEQYF
clone size: .; J gene: TRBJ1-3; D gene: .; V gene: TRBV3-1; CDR3 DNA: TGTGCCAGCAGCCAAGACAGGGTGAACACCATATATTTT; CDR3 protein: CASSQDRVNTIYF
clone size: few; J gene: TRBJ2-5; D gene: .; V gene: TRBV4-2; CDR3 DNA: TGTGCCAGCAGCCAAGAGGGGCGGACGGAAGAGACCCAGTACTTC; CDR3 protein: CASSQEGRTEETQYF
clone size: few; J gene: TRBJ2-1; D gene: TRBD2; V gene: TRBV6-1; CDR3 DNA: TGTGCCAGCAGAAGCCTTCGGACCAGCGGGAGAGGGGACAATGAGCAGTTCTTC; CDR3 protein: CASRSLRTSGRGDNEQFF
clone size: .; J gene: TRBJ1-5; D gene: .; V gene: TRBV2; CDR3 DNA: TGTGCCAGCAGTGAAGCGCCCACGGCGGGTCAGCCCCAGCATTTT; CDR3 protein: CASSEAPTAGQPQHF
clone size: .; J gene: TRBJ2-1; D gene: .; V gene: TRBV19; CDR3 DNA: TGTGCCAGTAGTATTAATGGCCGCTACAATGAGCAGTTCTTC; CDR3 protein: CASSINGRYNEQFF
clone size: few; J gene: TRBJ2-7; D gene: TRBD1; V gene: TRBV4-1; CDR3 DNA: TGCGCCAGCAGCCTAGAACCGGGACAGGGGGCGTACGAGCAGTACTTC; CDR3 protein: CASSLEPGQGAYEQYF
clone size: .; J gene: TRBJ2-1; D gene: .; V gene: TRBV7-3; CDR3 DNA: TGTGCCAGCAGCTTATATGGACTCGGGAACAATGAGCAGTTCTTC; CDR3 protein: CASSLYGLGNNEQFF
clone size: few; J gene: TRBJ1-2; D gene: .; V gene: TRBV4-1; CDR3 DNA: TGCGCCAGCAGCCAACCAAGAAGGGAAAAGCGGGCCAGCTATGGCTACACCTTC; CDR3 protein: CASSQPRREKRASYGYTF
clone size: few; J gene: TRBJ2-1; D gene: .; V gene: TRBV10-3; CDR3 DNA: TGTGCCATCAAGGGTTCTGGGGGGACTGAGCAGTTCTTC; CDR3 protein: CAIKGSGGTEQFF
clone size: .; J gene: TRBJ2-1; D gene: TRBD2; V gene: TRBV20-1; CDR3 DNA: TGCAGCCCGGGGAGCGGGAGCTACAATGAGCAGTTCTTC; CDR3 protein: CSPGSGSYNEQFF
clone size: few; J gene: TRBJ1-6; D gene: .; V gene: TRBV12-3/TRBV12-4; CDR3 DNA: TGTGCCAGCAGTTTTGGGGGCAGGGCCCGTTCACCCCTCCACTTT; CDR3 protein: CASSFGGRARSPLHF
clone size: few; J gene: TRBJ2-1; D gene: .; V gene: TRBV20-1; CDR3 DNA: TGCAGTATGACCGGGGTATTCAATGATGAGCAGTTCTTC; CDR3 protein: CSMTGVFNDEQFF
clone size: .; J gene: TRBJ2-7; D gene: .; V gene: TRBV24-1; CDR3 DNA: TGTGCCACCAGTGACGCACTTGCGGGGATTCAAGACGAGCAGTACTTC; CDR3 protein: CATSDALAGIQDEQYF
clone size: .; J gene: TRBJ1-5; D gene: .; V gene: TRBV30; CDR3 DNA: TGTGCCTGGAGCTTAGGGTCTGGGCAGGGGCAGCCCCAGCATTTT; CDR3 protein: CAWSLGSGQGQPQHF
clone size: .; J gene: TRBJ1-4; D gene: .; V gene: TRBV18; CDR3 DNA: TGTGCCAGCTCACCTCTAGTCCCAGCAACTAATGAAAAACTGTTTTTT; CDR3 protein: CASSPLVPATNEKLFF
clone size: few; J gene: TRBJ2-1; D gene: TRBD2; V gene: TRBV5-1; CDR3 DNA: TGCGCCAGCAGCCCAGGACTAGCGAAGGGGGATGAGCAGTTCTTC; CDR3 protein: CASSPGLAKGDEQFF
clone size: many; J gene: TRBJ1-1; D gene: .; V gene: TRBV12-3/TRBV12-4; CDR3 DNA: TGTGCCAGCATTGCGGCAGGGGCCGCCACTGAAGCTTTCTTT; CDR3 protein: CASIAAGAATEAFF
clone size: few; J gene: TRBJ2-6; D gene: .; V gene: TRBV7-3; CDR3 DNA: TGTGCCAGCAGCTTACAGGGGTTGAGTGGGGCCAACGTCCTGACTTTC; CDR3 protein: CASSLQGLSGANVLTF
clone size: .; J gene: TRBJ2-7; D gene: TRBD1; V gene: TRBV4-3; CDR3 DNA: TGCGCCAGCAGCCAAACTTGGACAGGGAGCTCCTACGAGCAGTACTTC; CDR3 protein: CASSQTWTGSSYEQYF
clone size: few; J gene: TRBJ2-5; D gene: .; V gene: TRBV4-3; CDR3 DNA: TGCGCCAGCAGCCAAGAAGGCGGCGTACTGGGGACCCAGTACTTC; CDR3 protein: CASSQEGGVLGTQYF
clone size: .; J gene: TRBJ1-5; D gene: .; V gene: TRBV20-1; CDR3 DNA: TGCAGTGCTATTTGGGGCAATCAGCCCCAGCATTTT; CDR3 protein: CSAIWGNQPQHF
clone size: few; J gene: TRBJ2-4; D gene: .; V gene: TRBV5-1; CDR3 DNA: TGCGCCAGCAGCTTGCAAGAGGGCCCTCAACCAAACATTCAGTACTTC; CDR3 protein: CASSLQEGPQPNIQYF
clone size: few; J gene: TRBJ2-7; D gene: .; V gene: TRBV6-2/TRBV6-3; CDR3 DNA: TGTGCCAGCAGATCCGGTACTCACTACGAGCAGTACTTC; CDR3 protein: CASRSGTHYEQYF
clone size: .; J gene: TRBJ2-3; D gene: .; V gene: TRBV10-1; CDR3 DNA: TGCGCCAGCAGTGAGTCTTACGGGGGTGGCACAGATACGCAGTATTTT; CDR3 protein: CASSESYGGGTDTQYF
clone size: .; J gene: TRBJ1-3; D gene: TRBD1; V gene: TRBV24-1; CDR3 DNA: TGTGCCACCAGTGATTCTCCCGGGACAGACTCTGGAAACACCATATATTTT; CDR3 protein: CATSDSPGTDSGNTIYF
clone size: few; J gene: TRBJ1-5; D gene: .; V gene: TRBV30; CDR3 DNA: TGTGCCTGGGACAGAGCGGGGCAGTCCAATCAGCCCCAGCATTTT; CDR3 protein: CAWDRAGQSNQPQHF
clone size: few; J gene: TRBJ2-1; D gene: .; V gene: TRBV7-2; CDR3 DNA: TGTGCCAGCAGCTTAGGTTTCTTGGACAATGAGCAGTTCTTC; CDR3 protein: CASSLGFLDNEQFF
clone size: few; J gene: TRBJ1-2; D gene: .; V gene: TRBV6-5; CDR3 DNA: TGTGCCAGCAGTTACTCAGGGCGGGGGCCCTATGGCTACACCTTC; CDR3 protein: CASSYSGRGPYGYTF
clone size: few; J gene: TRBJ2-1; D gene: TRBD2; V gene: TRBV6-2/TRBV6-3; CDR3 DNA: TGTGCCAGCAGTCGGACTAGCGGGAGGTTCCACAATGAGCAGTTCTTC; CDR3 protein: CASSRTSGRFHNEQFF
clone size: few; J gene: TRBJ1-6; D gene: .; V gene: TRBV20-1; CDR3 DNA: TGCAGTGCTAGTGTAAAGGGGAATTCACCCCTCCACTTT; CDR3 protein: CSASVKGNSPLHF
clone size: .; J gene: TRBJ1-4; D gene: .; V gene: TRBV7-2; CDR3 DNA: TGTGCCAGCAGCCCCCCTGCTGAAAAACTGTTTTTT; CDR3 protein: CASSPPAEKLFF
clone size: .; J gene: TRBJ2-1; D gene: TRBD2; V gene: TRBV7-9; CDR3 DNA: TGTGCCAGCAGCACACAAGCGGGAGTGGGTGGGGATGAGCAGTTCTTC; CDR3 protein: CASSTQAGVGGDEQFF
clone size: many; J gene: TRBJ2-1; D gene: .; V gene: TRBV25-1; CDR3 DNA: TGTGCCAGCAGTGAATTGGAGGTTCTTAGAAATGAGCAGTTCTTC; CDR3 protein: CASSELEVLRNEQFF
clone size: few; J gene: TRBJ2-5; D gene: .; V gene: TRBV28; CDR3 DNA: TGTGCCAGCAGTTTATCTGGGCGTGAGACCCAGTACTTC; CDR3 protein: CASSLSGRETQYF
clone size: .; J gene: TRBJ2-7; D gene: .; V gene: TRBV28; CDR3 DNA: TGTGCCTGGGGGGTACGGTTGGGGGAGCAGTACTTC; CDR3 protein: CAWGVRLGEQYF
clone size: few; J gene: TRBJ1-5; D gene: .; V gene: TRBV6-5; CDR3 DNA: TGTGCCAGCGGTAGCAATCAGCCCCAGCATTTT; CDR3 protein: CASGSNQPQHF